Included here is one T cell receptor (beta chain) sequence, with context. Antigen: not known. Preparing the TCRbeta library involved the use of unique molecular identifiers. TCRdb reanalysed the PCR reads using MiXCR and keeps one entry per CDR3 protein. The table includes about 500,000 distinct CDR3 sequences, roughly an eighth detected once. CDR1 and CDR2 from the germline V gene are SGHRS and YFSETQ. V lost 4 bases, J lost 4 bases, and 4 bases stayed unmatched. The CDR3 runs to 15 residues. The data originate from a study of T-cell reconstitution after alpha-beta-depleted transplantation in children. Study conclusions and caveats: Hyperexpanded clones declined; after one year, newly produced T cells mostly supplied diversity. Some patients' high day-60 TCRbeta diversity was attributed to recipient cells surviving conditioning.

The receptor was isolated from a female patient younger than 10 who had a stem cell transplant for aplastic anemia, so the T cells may come from the graft donor. The V call is TRBV5-1, the J call TRBJ2-2, with 10 bases identical to TRBD2. Sequencing used PBMCs, mostly from graft donor cells, obtained 180 days after TCRalphabeta/CD19-depleted stem cell transplant. The DNA of the CDR3 is TGCGCCAGCAGCGCCAGCGGGAGGGCCACCGGGGAGCTGTTTTTT. It translates to CASSASGRATGELFF.